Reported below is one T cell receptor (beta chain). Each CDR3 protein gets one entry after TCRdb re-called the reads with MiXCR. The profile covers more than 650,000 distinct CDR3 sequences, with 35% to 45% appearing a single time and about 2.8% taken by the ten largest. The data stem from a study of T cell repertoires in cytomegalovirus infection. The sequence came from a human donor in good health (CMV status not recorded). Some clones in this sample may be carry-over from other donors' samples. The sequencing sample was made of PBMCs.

The CDR3 loop is CASSLTQGAGFEQYF. CDR3 nucleotide sequence: TGTGCCAGCAGTTTAACCCAGGGGGCAGGATTCGAGCAGTACTTC. The genes are TRBV27 and TRBJ2-7; 8 bases line up with TRBD1. V was clipped by 2 bases and J by 6 bases; unmatched bases: 9. The CDR3 has 15 amino acids. Looked up from germline, CDR1 is MNHEY and CDR2 is SMNVEV (reference sequence).